Sequencing of this TCR beta chain was carried out in a study of identifying expanded T cells in peripheral blood. This CDR3 comprises 13 residues. The trim removed 4 bases at V and 3 bases at J, leaving 0 bases unmatched. The germline V gene encodes CDR1 SNHLY and CDR2 FYNNEI. The method was immunoSEQ multiplex PCR; TCRdb's version includes in-frame clones alone and lacks a portion of them. The sample includes 75,000 to 90,000 clones, roughly 90% of them seen just once. Input material: blood. This receptor was obtained from a person between 18 and 75 years old in good health. This chain connects TRBV2 to TRBJ1-1, with TRBD1 matching 9 bases. The CDR3 DNA reads TGTGCCAGCAGTGGGGACAGGGACACTGAAGCTTTCTTT. It encodes CASSGDRDTEAFF. The variable domain in full, completed from reference TRBV2 and TRBJ1-1, reads EPEVTQTPSHQVTQMGQEVILRCVPISNHLYFYWYRQILGQKVEFLVSFYNNEISEKSEIFDDQFSVERPDGSNFTLKIRSTKLEDSAMYFCASSGDRDTEAFFGQGTRLTVV.